These 26 T cell receptor beta chains share one sample of origin, sequenced in a study of CD8 T cells in ankylosing spondylitis. Via MiXCR, TCRdb re-called the 5' RACE reads, giving one row per CDR3 protein. The sample lists roughly 280,000 distinct CDR3 sequences; about 19% were seen once. Source material: blood, either unsorted or a sorted T cell fraction (not recorded which). The source of these receptors is a male donor with ankylosing spondylitis or in good health (not recorded which).

This clonotype was counted a few times. The V gene is TRBV28, the J gene TRBJ2-1; perhaps TRBD2 as D (6 bases). Per the germline V gene, CDR1 is MDHEN and CDR2 is SYDVKM. The CDR3 is made up of 14 amino acids. Trimming removed 7 bases at V and 4 bases at J, with 14 bases between. CDR3 coding DNA: TGTGCCAGCACCGAGGCTAGCGATTACAATGAGCAGTTCTTC. It specifies CASTEASDYNEQFF.

This clonotype was picked up a small number of times. This sequence joins TRBV6-1 and TRBJ2-7; 8 bases align to TRBD2. CDR3 length equals 14 residues. The V gene's germline CDR1 is MNHNS and CDR2 SASEGT. V gave up 5 bases and J gave up 3 bases; unmatched junction bases: 6. CDR3 coding DNA: TGTGCCAGCAGTCCCGGGGGGGGTGGCTACGAGCAGTACGTC. The encoded protein is CASSPGGGGYEQYV.

The rearrangement uses TRBV7-3 and TRBJ2-1, with 9 bases lining up with TRBD2. J gave up 3 bases and V 2 bases, and 8 bases lay outside the gene matches. The CDR3 totals 17 residues. CDR1 is SGHTA and CDR2 is FQGTGA in the germline V gene. CDR3 protein: CASSLGGGGAFYNEQFF. The CDR3, as DNA: TGTGCCAGCAGCTTAGGGGGCGGGGGGGCCTTCTACAATGAGCAGTTCTTC.

The chain combines TRBV7-9 with TRBJ2-5; D unclear. V was clipped by 4 bases and J by 0 bases, with 9 bases between them. This CDR3 has 14 residues. CDR1 SEHNR and CDR2 FQNEAQ come from the germline V gene (reference sequence). CDR3 residues: CASSYTGYQETQYF. The CDR3 coding sequence is TGTGCCAGCAGCTATACCGGTTACCAAGAGACCCAGTACTTC.

This clonotype appeared a few times. The genes are TRBV9 and TRBJ1-1; possibly TRBD1 for D (6 bases). CDR1 is SGDLS and CDR2 is YYNGEE in the germline V gene. The CDR3 totals 12 residues. V was cut by 5 bases and J by 5 bases, with 10 bases left in between. The DNA for the CDR3 is TGTGCCAGCAGTACAGGGCGTACTGAAGCTTTCTTT. As protein: CASSTGRTEAFF.

The chain uses TRBV28 and TRBJ2-3, with TRBD2 matching 8 bases. V was pared by 5 bases and J by 0 bases, with 10 bases of the junction left unmatched. Germline V gene data show CDR1 as MDHEN and CDR2 as SYDVKM. The CDR3 consists of 17 residues. In DNA form, the CDR3 reads TGTGCCAGCAGTCGTTGGATAGCGGGGACTAGCACAGATACGCAGTATTTT. This gives the protein CASSRWIAGTSTDTQYF.

This clonotype was found a few times. The chain carries TRBV5-1 and TRBJ1-2; 7 nucleotides align to TRBD1. This CDR3 spans 15 amino acids. Germline V gene data show CDR1 as SGHRS and CDR2 as YFSETQ. V dropped 4 bases and J dropped 2; count of bases not matched to a gene: 8. CDR3 sequence reads: CASSPQGQANYGYTF. For the CDR3, the DNA is TGCGCCAGCAGCCCCCAAGGACAGGCCAACTATGGCTACACCTTC.

V gene TRBV5-1 combines with J gene TRBJ2-3; D gene unclear. The CDR3 totals 12 residues. Trimming took off 0 bases at V and 8 bases at J, with 7 bases between the two ends. The germline gives CDR1 SGHRS, CDR2 YFSETQ. CDR3 protein: CASSLEGLTQYF. In DNA, the CDR3 is TGCGCCAGCAGCTTGGAAGGCCTTACGCAGTATTTT.

The chain recombines TRBV7-6 with TRBJ2-5; D assignment may be TRBD1 or TRBD2 (5 bases each). Trimming removed 4 bases from V and 1 base from J, with 19 bases in between. Germline V gene lookup returns CDR1 SGHVS and CDR2 FNYEAQ. The CDR3 consists of 17 residues. This CDR3 reads CASSSGTAYRSQETQYF. CDR3 in DNA: TGTGCCAGCAGCTCCGGGACGGCCTACAGATCCCAAGAGACCCAGTACTTC.

This clonotype was detected a few times. The J gene is TRBJ1-6, the V gene TRBV12-3 or TRBV12-4, with 9 bases identical to TRBD1. CDR3 size: 17 residues. V gave up 6 bases and J gave up 7 bases; unmatched junction bases: 13. CDR3 residues: CASSPGQGIVGNSPLHF. DNA for the CDR3: TGTGCCAGCAGCCCCGGACAGGGGATTGTTGGGAATTCACCCCTCCACTTT.

The CDR3, as DNA: TGTGCCAGCAGCAAGGGCGGAAGACAGCAACGCTCCTATAATTCACCCCTCCACTTT. Protein product: CASSKGGRQQRSYNSPLHF. V is TRBV21-1 and J is TRBJ1-6; the D call TRBD1 from the table was never checked on the DNA. TRBV21-1 is a pseudogene locus. The CDR3 extends over 19 amino acids.

The chain recombines TRBV30 with TRBJ1-1; TRBD1 is a possible D gene (6 bases). This CDR3 has 12 amino acids. Germline V gene data show CDR1 as GTSNPN and CDR2 as SVGIG (reference sequence). V was shortened by 5 bases and J by 4 bases, with 11 bases between the two germline ends. Here the CDR3 DNA reads TGTGCCTGGCGTAAAGGGGGCACTGAAGCTTTCTTT. This codes for CAWRKGGTEAFF.

This clonotype was picked up a small number of times. The V gene is TRBV5-1, the J gene TRBJ1-1; possibly TRBD1 for D (6 bases). CDR3 length: 14 amino acids. The V gene's germline CDR1 is SGHRS and CDR2 YFSETQ. V was pared by 4 bases and J by 0 bases, with 10 bases between. The CDR3 is CASSPDSMNTEAFF. The DNA for the CDR3 is TGCGCCAGCAGCCCGGACAGTATGAACACTGAAGCTTTCTTT.

Here the CDR3 DNA reads TGCAGCGCTCGGACAGGGGGCCCGGAAAAACTGTTTTTT. Translation: CSARTGGPEKLFF. The V and J genes are TRBV29-1 and TRBJ1-4; the match to TRBD1 covers 11 bases. J lost 8 bases, V lost 7 bases, and 6 bases had no gene match. Germline V CDR1 and CDR2: SQVTM, ANQGSEA. The CDR3 is made up of 13 amino acids.

V gene TRBV5-6 combines with J gene TRBJ2-5; weak D call: TRBD2 (6 bases). Trimming removed 4 bases at V and 0 bases at J, with 10 bases between. This CDR3 has 14 residues. Per germline, CDR1 SGHDT and CDR2 YYEEEE. As DNA, the CDR3 is TGTGCCAGCAGCCCGGGACTTAACCAAGAGACCCAGTACTTC. The encoded protein is CASSPGLNQETQYF.

About this clonotype itself: Since a much larger clone is just one base distant, this may be a read error. The chain links TRBV10-3 to TRBJ1-1; D might be TRBD1 (5 bases). Germline V gene lookup returns CDR1 ENHRY and CDR2 SYGVKD. V gave up 2 bases and J gave up 9 bases, with 13 bases separating them. The CDR3 spans 13 residues. This CDR3 reads CAISEGARAKAFF. For the CDR3, the DNA is TGTGCCATCAGTGAGGGGGCGCGAGCTAAAGCTTTCTTT.

This clonotype was seen a handful of times. This chain connects TRBV20-1 to TRBJ2-1, with D possibly TRBD2 on 6 matching bases. Between the trimmed V and J ends, which lost 4 bases and 5 bases, there was a span of 15 bases. The CDR3 covers 14 residues. In germline, CDR1 is DFQATT, CDR2 SNEGSKA (reference sequence). This CDR3 is CSANRPGLNNEQFF. The CDR3 DNA reads TGCAGTGCTAACAGGCCGGGACTCAACAATGAGCAGTTCTTC.

Concerning this clonotype itself: The junction departs from the called germline gene at one end, perhaps through a read error. The chain recombines TRBV28 with TRBJ2-1; no reliable D call. CDR3 length: 12 amino acids. Germline values: CDR1 MDHEN, CDR2 SYDVKM. This CDR3 reads CASSLFEAGLSF. The CDR3 nucleotides are TGTGCCAGCAGTTTATTTGAGGCTGGGTTATCCTTC.

The chain combines TRBV29-1 with TRBJ2-1, with TRBD2 matching 9 bases. V lost 7 bases, J lost 7 bases, and 11 bases stayed unmatched. Germline V gene sequence: CDR1 SQVTM, CDR2 ANQGSEA. CDR3 length: 14 amino acids. The CDR3 sequence: CSAGEREVRNEQFF. CDR3 nucleotide sequence: TGCAGCGCGGGGGAGCGGGAGGTGAGGAATGAGCAGTTCTTC.

The chain has TRBV9 and TRBJ1-2; unclear D gene. Germline V gene sequence: CDR1 SGDLS, CDR2 YYNGEE. The CDR3 contains 13 residues. Between the trimmed V and J ends, which lost 1 base and 6 bases, there was a span of 10 bases. CDR3 nucleotide sequence: TGTGCCAGCAGCGTATCGGGTATCCATGGCTACACCTTC. Amino acid sequence: CASSVSGIHGYTF.

This chain uses TRBV5-1 with TRBJ2-1; D perhaps matches TRBD2 (6 bases). CDR3 length: 16 amino acids. In germline, CDR1 is SGHRS, CDR2 YFSETQ. V was cut by 4 bases and J by 7 bases, with 21 bases left in between. CDR3 residues: CASSPKGWTGENEQFF. The CDR3 DNA reads TGCGCCAGCAGCCCTAAGGGGTGGACGGGAGAAAATGAGCAGTTCTTC.

The rearrangement links TRBV12-3 or TRBV12-4 to TRBJ2-6; D unclear. Trimming left V 5 bases short and J 3 bases short, with 17 bases between. This CDR3 is 17 amino acids long. The CDR3 region has the DNA TGTGCCAGCAGTGCTCCCCGAGTGCTAGGTGGGGCCAACGTCCTGACTTTC. It specifies CASSAPRVLGGANVLTF.

V is TRBV5-1 and J is TRBJ1-1, with 9 positions matching TRBD1. V was clipped by 4 bases and J by 4 bases; unmatched bases: 8. Germline assignment: CDR1 SGHRS and CDR2 YFSETQ. The CDR3 covers 15 residues. Written as DNA, the CDR3 is TGCGCCAGCAGCCGGGACAGGGTGGTTGGCACTGAAGCTTTCTTT. Its translation is CASSRDRVVGTEAFF. The full variable domain, its missing parts supplied by reference TRBV5-1 and TRBJ1-1, is KAGVTQTPRYLIKTRGQQVTLSCSPISGHRSVSWYQQTPGQGLQFLFEYFSETQRNKGNFPGRFSGRQFSNSRSEMNVSTLELGDSALYLCASSRDRVVGTEAFFGQGTRLTVV.

The V and J genes are TRBV12-3 or TRBV12-4 and TRBJ2-5; D is undetermined. The CDR3 has 13 amino acids. The V gene lost 1 base and the J gene lost 3 bases, with 6 bases spanning the gap. The CDR3 sequence: CASSLGIKETQYF. The CDR3 DNA reads as TGTGCCAGCAGTTTAGGCATAAAAGAGACCCAGTACTTC.

There are a few counts of this clonotype. The chain is built from TRBV5-1 and TRBJ1-1, with D unclear. The CDR3 runs 14 residues. Per the germline V gene, CDR1 is SGHRS and CDR2 is YFSETQ. V lost 1 base and J 1 base, leaving 8 bases between the germline ends. The DNA of the CDR3 is TGCGCCAGCAGCTTGTGGCAGTCGAACACTGAAGCTTTCTTT. Translating it yields CASSLWQSNTEAFF.

V usage is TRBV25-1 and J usage is TRBJ1-1; the D is unclear. Germline CDR1 MGHDK, CDR2 SYGVNS. The CDR3 extends over 14 amino acids. The V gene lost 0 bases and the J gene lost 1 base, with 6 bases spanning the gap. The CDR3 protein is CASSEYLGNTEAFF. The CDR3 DNA follows: TGTGCCAGCAGTGAATATCTGGGGAACACTGAAGCTTTCTTT.